Presented here are 13 T cell receptor beta chains from one specimen sequenced in a study of T cell repertoires in cytomegalovirus infection. Each CDR3 protein gets one entry after TCRdb re-called the reads with MiXCR. The repertoire has 680,000 or so distinct CDR3 sequences, roughly 36% of them found once; the top ten carry 2.8%. Input material: PBMCs. The source of these receptors is a human donor in good health (CMV status not recorded). Some clones in this sample may be carry-over from other donors' samples.

Comment on this clonotype: A read error may produce the germline difference seen at one junction end. V and J are TRBV20-1 and TRBJ2-7; D unresolved. This CDR3 comprises 11 residues. Germline CDR1 DFQATT, CDR2 SNEGSKA (reference sequence). In nucleotides, the CDR3 is TGCAGTGCTAGCGGTTCCTCCGAGCAGTACTTC. Its protein product is CSASGSSEQYF.

The chain employs TRBV11-2 and TRBJ2-1; 12 positions agree with TRBD1. This CDR3 has 15 amino acids. Germline lookup yields CDR1 SGHAT and CDR2 FQNNGV. With V trimmed by 5 bases and J by 8 bases, 7 bases remained unmatched. The CDR3 nucleotides are TGTGCCAGCAGCATCGGGACAGGGGGCGGAGATGAGCAGTTCTTC. It translates to CASSIGTGGGDEQFF.

This rearrangement joins TRBV4-1 to TRBJ2-3; 8 bases are shared with TRBD2. This CDR3 is 17 amino acids long. V lost 6 bases to trimming and J lost 2 bases; unmatched junction nucleotides: 13. Germline V CDR1 and CDR2: MGHRA, YSYEKL. Written as DNA, the CDR3 is TGCGCCAGCAGTCAACAAGGGGCGGGGGGACCCACAGATACGCAGTATTTT. It specifies CASSQQGAGGPTDTQYF.

This clonotype was counted at least ten times. Written as DNA, the CDR3 is TGTGCCAGCACCGACCGGACAGGGATGAACACTGAAGCTTTCTTT. Translating gives CASTDRTGMNTEAFF. V usage is TRBV7-6 and J usage is TRBJ1-1; 8 nucleotides align to TRBD1. This CDR3 has 15 residues. V shed 7 bases, J shed 0 bases, and the junction held 7 bases outside the gene matches. Per the germline V gene, CDR1 is SGHVS and CDR2 is FNYEAQ.

A few counts support this clonotype. With a much larger clone just one base away, this may be a read error. V usage is TRBV7-6 and J usage is TRBJ1-1; D uncertain. V shed 5 bases and J shed 1 base, with 5 bases lying between them. Germline-derived CDR1 and CDR2 are SGHVS and FNYEAQ. This CDR3 region has 12 residues. CDR3 loop: CASSTQNTEAFF. The CDR3 bases are TGTGCCAGCAGCACCCAGAACACTGAAGCTTTCTTT. Full variable domain (outside the CDR3, taken from reference TRBV7-6 and TRBJ1-1): GAGVSQSPRYKVTKRGQDVALRCDPISGHVSLYWYRQALGQGPEFLTYFNYEAQQDKSGLPNDRFSAERPEGSISTLTIQRTEQRDSAMYRCASSTQNTEAFFGQGTRLTVV.

The chain is built from TRBV7-6 and TRBJ2-2; D unresolved. V lost 1 base to trimming and J lost 0 bases, with 6 bases between them. CDR1 SGHVS and CDR2 FNYEAQ come from the germline V gene. This CDR3 has 15 amino acids. The CDR3 protein is CASSLEESNTGELFF. CDR3 coding DNA: TGTGCCAGCAGCTTAGAGGAGTCGAACACCGGGGAGCTGTTTTTT.

The chain recombines TRBV6-5 with TRBJ2-3; D perhaps matches TRBD2 (5 bases). In germline, CDR1 is MNHEY, CDR2 SVGAGI. The CDR3 totals 19 residues. V dropped 0 bases and J dropped 2 bases, with 21 bases sitting between them. DNA of the CDR3: TGTGCCAGCAGTTACTCGATTAATAGGCTCGTTAGCGACACAGATACGCAGTATTTT. Amino acid sequence: CASSYSINRLVSDTDTQYF.

This clonotype was observed many times. V and J are TRBV7-8 and TRBJ2-2; 9 bases fit TRBD2. Germline V lookup: CDR1 SGHVS, CDR2 FQNEAQ. The CDR3 sequence is 16 residues long. Trimming took 6 bases from V and 2 from J; bases not matched to a gene: 7. CDR3 sequence reads: CASRRRLAENTGELFF. The CDR3 nucleotides read TGTGCCAGCAGGAGAAGACTAGCGGAAAACACCGGGGAGCTGTTTTTT.

J is TRBJ1-4 and V is TRBV28, with a possible D match to TRBD1 (6 bases). Trimming removed 5 bases at V and 8 bases at J, with 12 bases between. Germline-derived CDR1 and CDR2 are MDHEN and SYDVKM. This CDR3 is built from 13 residues. CDR3 sequence reads: CASSIQGSEKLFF. In DNA, the CDR3 is TGTGCCAGCAGTATACAGGGTAGCGAAAAACTGTTTTTT.

This clonotype was observed a few times. The chain combines TRBV6-6 with TRBJ1-1; 7 nucleotides match TRBD1. Trimming cost V 3 bases and J 4 bases; bases outside gene matches: 8. Germline values: CDR1 MNHNY, CDR2 SVGAGI (reference sequence). The CDR3 has 15 amino acids. The CDR3 sequence: CASSYSHRGVTEAFF. In DNA, the CDR3 is TGTGCCAGCAGTTATTCCCACAGGGGAGTCACTGAAGCTTTCTTT.

In its sample, this clonotype was seen a few times. This chain joins TRBV7-8 and TRBJ1-1; 10 bases are a match to TRBD1. V was clipped by 5 bases and J by 0 bases; unmatched bases: 18. The CDR3 is made up of 20 amino acids. In germline, CDR1 is SGHVS, CDR2 FQNEAQ. The CDR3 DNA sequence: TGTGCCAGCAGCCTAACTAGGACAGGGGGTAGGGTTCGTATGAACACTGAAGCTTTCTTT. It translates to CASSLTRTGGRVRMNTEAFF.

About this clonotype: The junction does not match germline at one end; this may be a read error. The V and J genes are TRBV6-5 and TRBJ2-1, with D unresolved. Germline CDR1 is MNHEY and CDR2 is SVGAGI. This CDR3 comprises 13 residues. In DNA, the CDR3 is TGTGACAGCAGTTACTCCTCTTTCAATGAGCAGTTCTTC. Amino acid sequence: CDSSYSSFNEQFF.

J is TRBJ2-1 and V is TRBV7-9; 8 nucleotides match TRBD2. V lost 5 bases, J lost 5 bases, and 14 bases stayed unmatched. Germline assignment: CDR1 SEHNR and CDR2 FQNEAQ (reference sequence). The length of the CDR3 is 17 residues. In DNA form, the CDR3 reads TGTGCCAGCAGCCCCGGGCGCAGCGGGAGCAGAGACAATGAGCAGTTCTTC. Amino acid sequence: CASSPGRSGSRDNEQFF.